A single sample gave rise to the 6 T cell receptor beta chains below, sequenced in a study of OX40 agonist ivuxolimab in advanced cancers. The repertoire was sequenced with immunoSEQ multiplex PCR; TCRdb's copy has only in-frame clones and lacks some. The sample lists 55,000 to 85,000 clones; 86% were seen once. The material was CD4+ or CD8+ T cells sorted from blood, obtained in a trial of the OX40 agonist ivuxolimab. These receptors all stem from an adult with an advanced solid tumor such as melanoma, head and neck, liver or kidney cancer.

The chain couples TRBV18 to TRBJ2-3; TRBD2 might be the D (6 bases). Trimming cost V 7 bases and J 0 bases, with 11 bases left between them. This CDR3 contains 14 residues. Germline V gene lookup returns CDR1 KGHSH and CDR2 LQKENI. The CDR3: CASYRGSSTDTQYF. The CDR3 region has the DNA TGTGCCAGCTACCGGGGGTCTAGCACAGATACGCAGTATTTT.

This clone was found once. The chain carries TRBV18 and TRBJ2-5, with D perhaps TRBD1 (5 bases). V lost 3 bases and J lost 5, with 13 bases in between. The CDR3 covers 14 residues. The germline V gene encodes CDR1 KGHSH and CDR2 LQKENI. In DNA form, the CDR3 reads TGTGCCAGCTCACCGCGCAGGGATGAGGAGACCCAGTACTTC. This sequence encodes CASSPRRDEETQYF.

The chain links TRBV5-1 to TRBJ1-4; D call uncertain. Deletions cut 0 bases from V and 0 bases from J, with 6 bases between. The CDR3 loop spans 15 amino acids. Germline V gene sequence: CDR1 SGHRS, CDR2 YFSETQ. The CDR3 loop is CASSLDNPTNEKLFF. The CDR3 DNA reads TGCGCCAGCAGCTTGGACAACCCAACTAATGAAAAACTGTTTTTT.

The V call is TRBV6-1, the J call TRBJ2-2, with TRBD2 identical over 9 bases. Germline assignment: CDR1 MNHNS and CDR2 SASEGT. This CDR3 is built from 15 residues. Germline trimming cut 6 bases from V and 3 bases from J; bases unmatched to any gene: 5. This chain's CDR3 is CASRTVAGDTGELFF. DNA for the CDR3: TGTGCCAGCAGAACGGTAGCGGGAGACACCGGGGAGCTGTTTTTT.

V gene TRBV5-1 combines with J gene TRBJ2-2, with D uncertain. Trimming removed 0 bases from V and 7 bases from J, with 7 bases in between. Germline V CDR1 and CDR2: SGHRS, YFSETQ. This CDR3 has 13 residues. The CDR3 reads CASSLGAIGELFF. CDR3 nucleotides: TGCGCCAGCAGCTTGGGGGCGATCGGGGAGCTGTTTTTT.

To note about this clone: An end of the junction does not agree with germline; a read error may underlie this. The rearrangement uses TRBV7-7 and TRBJ2-3, with TRBD1 matching over 8 bases. The CDR3 contains 15 residues. Germline lookup yields CDR1 SSHAT and CDR2 FNYEAQ (reference sequence). The CDR3: CASSLAGGNTDTQYF. CDR3 DNA sequence: TGTGCTAGCAGCTTAGCAGGGGGCAACACAGATACGCAGTATTTT. The full variable domain, in which reference TRBV7-7 and TRBJ2-3 provide the parts outside the CDR3, is GAGVSQSPRYKVTKRGQDVTLRCDPISSHATLYWYQQALGQGPEFLTYFNYEAQPDKSGLPSDRFSAERPEGSISTLTIQRTEQRDSAMYRCASSLAGGNTDTQYFGPGTRLTVL.